This is a list of T cell receptor beta chains from one sample in a study of beta chain features in type 1 diabetes. The table came from immunoSEQ multiplex PCR; TCRdb's copy has only in-frame clones and leaves some out. The sample records roughly 240,000 clones, 55% to 70% being singletons. Material for sequencing was naive CD4+ T cells from blood. These receptors all stem from a man aged 25 to 45 in good health. The CDR3 runs from the conserved cysteine through the conserved F or W. A D gene is named only where the DNA matches it firmly.

v_gene,d_gene,j_gene,CDR3aa
TRBV29-1,NA,TRBJ1-4,CSARNEKLFF
TRBV30,NA,TRBJ2-5,CASNREQQETQYF
TRBV29-1,TRBD2,TRBJ2-3,CSVVRTSGRDTQYF
TRBV2,NA,TRBJ1-2,CASNTGDYGYTF
TRBV19,NA,TRBJ2-7,CASSIQAGSYEQYF
TRBV30,NA,TRBJ2-7,CAWSVQDSSYEQYF
TRBV19,NA,TRBJ2-2,CASTQYLWRDTGELFF
TRBV10-3,NA,TRBJ1-2,CAISDVLYGYTF
TRBV30,NA,TRBJ1-1,CAWSAYTEAFF
TRBV18,NA,TRBJ1-5,CASSPGSQPQHF
TRBV2,NA,TRBJ1-1,CASSSDRRGAFF
TRBV7-9,NA,TRBJ2-1,CASSLGRSGEQFF
TRBV30,TRBD2,TRBJ2-2,CAWSQGLGPGELFF
TRBV5-1,NA,TRBJ2-5,CASSFSVPLQETQYF
TRBV28,NA,TRBJ2-3,CASSLERRTDTQYF
TRBV5-4,NA,TRBJ2-3,CASSREQESTDTQYF
TRBV29-1,NA,TRBJ2-5,CSVAQGVQETQYF
TRBV29-1,TRBD1,TRBJ2-1,CSVEALDRGGMNEQFF
TRBV29-1,NA,TRBJ2-3,CSVGPDTQYF
TRBV9,NA,TRBJ1-2,CASSVYRDGYTF
TRBV30,TRBD2,TRBJ2-1,CAWSRLAGANEQFF
TRBV9,TRBD2,TRBJ2-5,CASSVGPSGSPQETQYF
TRBV30,NA,TRBJ2-2,CACTLDRNTGELFF
TRBV30,NA,TRBJ1-1,CAWSLTVNTEAFF
TRBV4-3,NA,TRBJ2-2,CASSQDASSRELFF
TRBV19,TRBD2,TRBJ2-7,CASSIPSSGRMGEQYF
TRBV29-1,TRBD1,TRBJ1-5,CSVIGTGGQPQHF
TRBV29-1,NA,TRBJ2-1,CSVQMRDIPTREQFF
TRBV7-2,NA,TRBJ2-1,CASSPEPGARRNEQFF
TRBV29-1,TRBD1,TRBJ2-7,CSVFDREGGQYF
TRBV29-1,TRBD1,TRBJ1-2,CSVVGDREKGYTF
TRBV29-1,NA,TRBJ2-7,CSVGPRQGPYEQYF
TRBV30,NA,TRBJ2-5,CAWSPPGPVGWETQYF
TRBV11-2,NA,TRBJ2-5,CASTRGLQETQYF
TRBV7-2,NA,TRBJ1-2,CASSLGLDYGYTF
TRBV4-2,TRBD2,TRBJ2-1,CASSQGGPVYNEQFF
TRBV5-4,NA,TRBJ2-7,CASRRLGSEQYF
TRBV28,TRBD1,TRBJ2-7,CASSTLTGTGEHEQYF
TRBV15,NA,TRBJ1-2,CATSRDNYGYTF
TRBV10-3,NA,TRBJ2-5,CAISERRLEETQYF
TRBV7-9,NA,TRBJ2-7,CASSSNMWQYF
TRBV4-2,TRBD1,TRBJ1-1,CASSQGTGSRTEAFF
TRBV29-1,NA,TRBJ1-1,CSVGLLMNTEAFF
TRBV29-1,NA,TRBJ2-1,CSVEGTGSSYNEQFF
TRBV25-1,TRBD2,TRBJ2-5,CASSELTSGQVETQYF
TRBV28,NA,TRBJ2-7,CASSPGQSREQYF
TRBV7-2,NA,TRBJ1-2,CASSPAHRSYYGYTF
TRBV30,NA,TRBJ1-1,CAWITTKGSRGTGTEAFF
TRBV29-1,NA,TRBJ1-1,CSGGTLNTEAFF